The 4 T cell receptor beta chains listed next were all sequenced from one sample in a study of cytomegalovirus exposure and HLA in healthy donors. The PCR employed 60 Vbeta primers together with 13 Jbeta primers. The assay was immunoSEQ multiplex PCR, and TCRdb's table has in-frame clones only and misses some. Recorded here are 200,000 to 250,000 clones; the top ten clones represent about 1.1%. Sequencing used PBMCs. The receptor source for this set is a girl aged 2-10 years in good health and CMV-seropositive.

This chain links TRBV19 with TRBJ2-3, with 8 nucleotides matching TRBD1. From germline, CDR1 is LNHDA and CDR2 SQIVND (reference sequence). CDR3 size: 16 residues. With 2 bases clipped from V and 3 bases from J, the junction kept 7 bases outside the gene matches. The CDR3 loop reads CASSIFWTGITDTQYF. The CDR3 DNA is TGTGCCAGTAGTATATTCTGGACAGGGATAACAGATACGCAGTATTTT. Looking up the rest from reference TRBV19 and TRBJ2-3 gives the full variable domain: DGGITQSPKYLFRKEGQNVTLSCEQNLNHDAMYWYRQDPGQGLRLIYYSQIVNDFQKGDIAEGYSVSREKKESFPLTVTSAQKNPTAFYLCASSIFWTGITDTQYFGPGTRLTVL.

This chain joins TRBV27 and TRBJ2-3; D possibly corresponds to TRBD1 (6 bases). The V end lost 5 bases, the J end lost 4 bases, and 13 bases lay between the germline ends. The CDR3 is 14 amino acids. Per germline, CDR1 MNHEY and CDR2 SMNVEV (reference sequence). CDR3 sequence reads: CASSLRQVSDTQYF. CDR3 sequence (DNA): TGTGCCAGCAGTCTCCGACAGGTCTCAGATACGCAGTATTTT.

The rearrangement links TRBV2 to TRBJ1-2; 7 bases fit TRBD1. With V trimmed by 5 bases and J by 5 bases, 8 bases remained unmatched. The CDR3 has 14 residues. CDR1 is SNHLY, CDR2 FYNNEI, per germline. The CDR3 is CASSQRGQMYGYTF. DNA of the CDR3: TGTGCCAGCAGTCAAAGGGGACAGATGTATGGCTACACCTTC.

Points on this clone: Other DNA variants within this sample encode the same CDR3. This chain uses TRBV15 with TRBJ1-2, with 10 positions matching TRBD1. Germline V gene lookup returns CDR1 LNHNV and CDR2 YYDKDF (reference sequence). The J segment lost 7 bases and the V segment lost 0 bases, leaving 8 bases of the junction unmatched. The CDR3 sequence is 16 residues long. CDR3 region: CATSRDLSTGGSGYTF. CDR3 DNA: TGTGCCACCAGCAGAGATCTATCGACAGGGGGCTCTGGCTACACCTTC.